The 19 T cell receptor beta chains presented below share a single source sample, sequenced in a study of blood T cell repertoires in COVID-19. Sequencing used immunoSEQ multiplex PCR; TCRdb keeps in-frame clones, though not all of them. The sample shows more than 25,000 clones, around 85% of them seen only once. Sequenced material: peripheral blood. All receptors come from a human donor with active COVID-19. The donor label of this sample is uncertain.

This clone appeared a single time. The chain has TRBV6-5 and TRBJ2-2, with D uncertain. V lost 8 bases and J lost 7, with 8 bases in between. The CDR3 is made up of 11 amino acids. Germline CDR1 reads MNHEY; CDR2 reads SVGAGI. CDR3 amino acids: CASPQFGELFF. The CDR3 coding sequence is TGTGCCAGCCCCCAGTTCGGGGAGCTGTTTTTT.

This chain joins TRBV19 and TRBJ1-1, with a weak D call TRBD1 (6 bases). CDR1 is LNHDA, CDR2 SQIVND, per germline (reference sequence). The CDR3 spans 14 residues. V lost 3 bases to trimming and J lost 6 bases, with 14 bases between them. The CDR3 DNA sequence: TGTGCCAGTAGTATCCAGGGGTTTAGCGCTGAAGCTTTCTTT. Translation: CASSIQGFSAEAFF.

J is TRBJ2-1 and V is TRBV10-3; 10 positions match TRBD2. The CDR3 is 15 amino acids. Germline CDR1 and CDR2: ENHRY and SYGVKD. With V trimmed by 0 bases and J by 8 bases, 4 bases remained unmatched. The CDR3 spells CAISESAGGPDEQFF. DNA of the CDR3: TGTGCCATCAGTGAGTCAGCGGGGGGGCCTGATGAGCAGTTCTTC.

The chain recombines TRBV5-4 with TRBJ1-6; D is perhaps TRBD1 (6 bases). The CDR3 is 16 amino acids. V gave up 4 bases and J gave up 0 bases, with 11 bases separating them. CDR1 and CDR2 (germline): SGHNT, YYREEE (reference sequence). For the CDR3, the DNA is TGTGCCAGCAGCCAAGACAGGAGCTCCTATAATTCACCCCTCCACTTT. This sequence encodes CASSQDRSSYNSPLHF.

The chain carries TRBV6-5 and TRBJ1-2; 9 bases map to TRBD1. Germline CDR1 is MNHEY and CDR2 is SVGAGI. The V and J ends lost 5 bases and 7 bases, in that order; junction bases with no gene match: 11. This CDR3 region has 15 residues. CDR3 sequence (DNA): TGTGCCAGCAGTATATCACAGGGGGCCCTTAGTGGCTACACCTTC. Translating gives CASSISQGALSGYTF.

The V and J genes are TRBV11-3 and TRBJ2-7; TRBD2 agrees at 15 bases. This CDR3 is built from 15 residues. The trim removed 5 bases at V and 6 bases at J, leaving 5 bases unmatched. Germline V CDR1 and CDR2: SGHNT, YENEEA. The CDR3, as DNA: TGTGCCAGCAGCGCGGGACTAGCGGGAGGAGGCGAGCAGTACTTC. Translating it yields CASSAGLAGGGEQYF.

CDR3: CASSGTARGYNSPLHF. CDR3 DNA: TGTGCCAGCAGTGGGACAGCTAGAGGATATAATTCACCCCTCCACTTT. This chain links TRBV27 with TRBJ1-6, with 7 bases lining up with TRBD1. V trimming: 5 bases; J trimming: 4 bases; junction bases outside the gene matches: 8. Germline CDR1 MNHEY, CDR2 SMNVEV (reference sequence). CDR3 length: 16 amino acids.

The V and J genes are TRBV7-3 and TRBJ2-3, with 10 bases fitting TRBD2. In germline, CDR1 is SGHTA, CDR2 FQGTGA. V gave up 3 bases and J gave up 0 bases; unmatched junction bases: 6. The CDR3 loop spans 17 amino acids. The CDR3 coding sequence is TGTGCCAGCAGCTTTACTTTGACTAGCGGGAGCACAGATACGCAGTATTTT. Translated: CASSFTLTSGSTDTQYF. The whole variable domain, filled in from reference TRBV7-3 and TRBJ2-3, reads GAGVSQTPSNKVTEKGKYVELRCDPISGHTALYWYRQSLGQGPEFLIYFQGTGAADDSGLPNDRFFAVRPEGSVSTLKIQRTERGDSAVYLCASSFTLTSGSTDTQYFGPGTRLTVL.

The chain couples TRBV5-8 to TRBJ1-1; 7 bases are shared with TRBD1. J gave up 5 bases and V 9 bases, and 10 bases lay outside the gene matches. The CDR3 length is 13 residues. In germline, CDR1 is SGHTS, CDR2 YDEGEE. For the CDR3, the DNA is TGTGCCACCCAAAACAGGGGCGTGACTGAAGCTTTCTTT. Its translation is CATQNRGVTEAFF.

This clone is categorized as medium-sized. This rearrangement joins TRBV7-9 to TRBJ2-1; TRBD1 agrees at 9 bases. The CDR3 has 16 amino acids. V was pared by 5 bases and J by 2 bases, with 7 bases of the junction left unmatched. CDR1 and CDR2 from the germline V gene are SEHNR and FQNEAQ (reference sequence). The CDR3 DNA is TGTGCCAGCAGCGTAACCGGGACAGGGACCTACAATGAGCAGTTCTTC. Translated: CASSVTGTGTYNEQFF.

V gene TRBV9 combines with J gene TRBJ2-5; weak D call: TRBD1 (6 bases). The germline V gene encodes CDR1 SGDLS and CDR2 YYNGEE. This CDR3 region has 14 residues. Trimming pared 4 bases from V and 3 bases from J, leaving 13 bases between. CDR3 nucleotide sequence: TGTGCCAGCAGCTGGGGGCAGGCGAAAGAGACCCAGTACTTC. It translates to CASSWGQAKETQYF.

In this sample, this clone turned up once. V and J are TRBV11-3 and TRBJ2-6; D may be TRBD1 (6 bases). Germline V lookup: CDR1 SGHNT, CDR2 YENEEA. V lost 2 bases and J 4 bases, leaving 15 bases between the germline ends. The CDR3 loop spans 17 amino acids. This CDR3 reads CASSLRTVSSGANVLTF. The CDR3 DNA follows: TGTGCCAGCAGCTTAAGGACAGTTTCTTCCGGGGCCAACGTCCTGACTTTC. Drawing the rest from reference TRBV11-3 and TRBJ2-6, the complete variable domain is EAGVVQSPRYKIIEKKQPVAFWCNPISGHNTLYWYLQNLGQGPELLIRYENEEAVDDSQLPKDRFSAERLKGVDSTLKIQPAELGDSAVYLCASSLRTVSSGANVLTFGAGSRLTVL.

This clone was seen a single time. The chain uses TRBV2 and TRBJ1-5; the D gene is possibly TRBD1 (6 bases). The CDR3 covers 15 residues. Germline V CDR1 and CDR2: SNHLY, FYNNEI. The V gene lost 4 bases and the J gene lost 1 base, with 11 bases spanning the gap. CDR3: CASSVRTVSNQPQHF. CDR3 DNA sequence: TGTGCCAGCAGTGTTCGGACAGTGAGCAATCAGCCCCAGCATTTT. Combining the CDR3 with reference TRBV2 and TRBJ1-5 gives the whole variable domain EPEVTQTPSHQVTQMGQEVILRCVPISNHLYFYWYRQILGQKVEFLVSFYNNEISEKSEIFDDQFSVERPDGSNFTLKIRSTKLEDSAMYFCASSVRTVSNQPQHFGDGTRLSIL.

The V call is TRBV6-5, the J call TRBJ2-3; tentatively, D is TRBD2 (6 bases). The germline V gene has CDR1 MNHEY and CDR2 SVGAGI. This CDR3 region has 15 residues. V dropped 4 bases and J dropped 0 bases, with 11 bases sitting between them. In DNA, the CDR3 is TGTGCCAGCAGTTTCGGGGGTACTAGCACAGATACGCAGTATTTT. It yields the protein CASSFGGTSTDTQYF.

This clone was recorded once. This sequence joins TRBV19 and TRBJ1-2; 7 positions match TRBD1. CDR1 and CDR2 from the germline V gene are LNHDA and SQIVND (reference sequence). V dropped 5 bases and J dropped 1; count of bases not matched to a gene: 16. The CDR3 runs to 18 residues. The CDR3 region has the DNA TGTGCCAGTAGTGGAGCCCGACAGGGTCCCTCCGTTAACTATGGCTACACCTTC. Its translation: CASSGARQGPSVNYGYTF.

The chain is built from TRBV3-1 (or the pseudogene TRBV3-2) and TRBJ2-1, with 8 bases lining up with TRBD2. The J segment lost 2 bases and the V segment lost 8 bases, leaving 11 bases of the junction unmatched. The CDR3 runs 16 residues. Germline CDR1 is LGHDT and CDR2 is YNNKEL (reference sequence). The CDR3 protein is CASGPTAGGPYNEQFF. In nucleotides, the CDR3 is TGTGCCAGCGGCCCTACTGCGGGGGGCCCCTACAATGAGCAGTTCTTC.

The V and J genes are TRBV3-1 (or the pseudogene TRBV3-2) and TRBJ1-6; 8 bases align to TRBD1. CDR3 length equals 15 residues. Per the germline V gene, CDR1 is LGHDT and CDR2 is YNNKEL (reference sequence). V dropped 4 bases and J dropped 7; count of bases not matched to a gene: 6. DNA for the CDR3: TGTGCCAGCAGCCCCCGGGACAGGCTCAATTCACCCCTCCACTTT. Amino acid sequence: CASSPRDRLNSPLHF.

The chain combines TRBV6-2 or TRBV6-3 with TRBJ2-7; 8 nucleotides match TRBD2. Germline CDR1 and CDR2: MNHEY and SVGEGT. The CDR3 covers 15 residues. V lost 2 bases and J lost 5; bases outside the gene matches: 8. CDR3 protein: CASSYGVLAGNEQYF. CDR3 nucleotide sequence: TGTGCCAGCAGTTACGGTGTGCTAGCGGGTAACGAGCAGTACTTC.

Of note for this clone: The identical CDR3 is also encoded by other nucleotide sequences in the sample. The genes are TRBV4-3 and TRBJ2-3, with 10 nucleotides matching TRBD1. The ends lost 1 base at V and 1 base at J; junction bases unmatched: 2. The germline gives CDR1 LGHNA, CDR2 YSLEER. CDR3 size: 16 residues. Here the CDR3 DNA reads TGCGCCAGCAGCCAAGTTGGGACAGGGGGCACAGATACGCAGTATTTT. Translation: CASSQVGTGGTDTQYF.